This T cell receptor (beta chain) stems from a study of blood T cells in healthy people across ages. To note about this clonotype: Its specificity is unknown.

Study results and limitations: The study found more naive CD4+ cells and higher diversity in long-lived than aged donors. Correlation between TCR beta diversity and naive T cell percentage was strong.

The V gene's germline CDR1 is SQVTM and CDR2 ANQGSEA. This CDR3 has 16 amino acids. V was pared by 5 bases and J by 1 base, with 11 bases of the junction left unmatched. Primed by a sample-barcoded 5' primer and a J-beta primer mix, a second PCR proceeded for 7 to 11 cycles. Via MiXCR, TCRdb re-called the 5' RACE reads, giving one row per CDR3 protein. Among about 1.6 million distinct CDR3 sequences listed, around 36% were seen once. The J gene is TRBJ2-7, the V gene TRBV29-1; 10 bases line up with TRBD1. The receptor was isolated from a woman in her twenties or thirties in good health. The sample was blood. CDR3 sequence (DNA): TGCAGCGTTCTTAGGGGGCGGGACAGGGGTTCCTACGAGCAGTACTTC. Amino acids: CSVLRGRDRGSYEQYF.